The next 16 T cell receptor beta chains were all read from a single sample in a study of beta chain features in type 1 diabetes. Investigators reverse transcribed all isolated RNA, so they sequenced expressed TCRB transcripts. The protocol was immunoSEQ multiplex PCR, while the TCRdb copy is restricted to in-frame clones and leaves out a portion. The sample holds 300,000 to 350,000 clones, around 8% seen once. The specimen was central memory CD4+ T cells from blood. These TCRs come from a woman aged 18-30 years in good health.

This clone was detected only a few times. This rearrangement joins TRBV4-3 to TRBJ1-5, with a possible D match to TRBD1 (6 bases). The V and J ends lost 1 base and 10 bases respectively, with 17 bases between them. This CDR3 spans 15 amino acids. Germline CDR1 is LGHNA and CDR2 is YSLEER. The CDR3: CASSQVWSGEKPQHF. The CDR3 DNA reads TGCGCCAGCAGCCAAGTTTGGTCAGGGGAAAAACCCCAGCATTTT.

This chain links TRBV7-6 with TRBJ2-5; D gene uncertain. CDR3 size: 16 residues. In germline, CDR1 is SGHVS, CDR2 FNYEAQ. The ends were cut back, 5 bases at V and 3 bases at J, with 19 bases in the middle. Here the CDR3 DNA reads TGTGCCAGCAGCCTCACGTGGTCCACGGGCAAAGAGACCCAGTACTTC. It yields the protein CASSLTWSTGKETQYF.

This sequence joins TRBV5-4 and TRBJ2-3, with 8 bases lining up with TRBD2. Looked up from germline, CDR1 is SGHNT and CDR2 is YYREEE (reference sequence). The CDR3 sequence is 16 residues long. V gave up 1 base and J gave up 1 base; unmatched junction bases: 5. CDR3 protein: CASSLMSGGGTDTQYF. CDR3 bases: TGTGCCAGCAGCTTGATGTCGGGAGGGGGCACAGATACGCAGTATTTT.

The rearrangement joins TRBV28 to TRBJ2-7; 14 nucleotides agree with TRBD2. Trimming removed 5 bases from V and 7 bases from J; junction bases left unmatched: 10. CDR3 size: 16 residues. CDR1 MDHEN and CDR2 SYDVKM come from the germline V gene. The CDR3: CASSTRTSGRIVEQYF. The CDR3 nucleotides read TGTGCCAGCAGTACAAGGACTAGCGGGAGGATAGTAGAGCAGTACTTC.

The chain carries TRBV11-1 and TRBJ2-1; 9 bases map to TRBD2. From germline, CDR1 is SGHAT and CDR2 FQDESV (reference sequence). The CDR3 covers 18 residues. V was pared by 0 bases and J by 1 base, with 7 bases of the junction left unmatched. CDR3 coding DNA: TGTGCCAGCAGCTTAGCTAGCGGGAGTATGTTTTCCTACAATGAGCAGTTCTTC. As protein: CASSLASGSMFSYNEQFF. Supplemented by reference TRBV11-1 and TRBJ2-1, the full variable domain reads EAEVAQSPRYKITEKSQAVAFWCDPISGHATLYWYRQILGQGPELLVQFQDESVVDDSQLPKDRFSAERLKGVDSTLKIQPAELGDSAMYLCASSLASGSMFSYNEQFFGPGTRLTVL.

This clone was found a few times. The chain links TRBV7-2 to TRBJ2-3, with D tentatively TRBD2 (5 bases). The V end was cut by 4 bases, the J end by 4 bases, with 15 bases between. Per the germline V gene, CDR1 is SGHTA and CDR2 is FQGNSA. The CDR3 covers 15 residues. The CDR3 spells CASSSYNSGSDTQYF. The CDR3 DNA follows: TGTGCCAGCAGCTCCTATAACAGCGGCTCAGATACGCAGTATTTT. The full variable domain, in which reference TRBV7-2 and TRBJ2-3 provide the parts outside the CDR3, is GAGVSQSPSNKVTEKGKDVELRCDPISGHTALYWYRQSLGQGLEFLIYFQGNSAPDKSGLPSDRFSAERTGGSVSTLTIQRTQQEDSAVYLCASSSYNSGSDTQYFGPGTRLTVL.

The table lists this clone with a few counts. J is TRBJ2-5 and V is TRBV7-2; D is perhaps TRBD2 (6 bases). Trimming took 4 bases from V and 2 from J, leaving 11 bases between them. Germline V gene data show CDR1 as SGHTA and CDR2 as FQGNSA. This CDR3 contains 14 residues. In nucleotides, the CDR3 is TGTGCCAGCAGCTCCGGAGGGTTACAAGAGACCCAGTACTTC. It codes for CASSSGGLQETQYF.

The chain combines TRBV6-1 with TRBJ2-7; no firm D call. Germline values: CDR1 MNHNS, CDR2 SASEGT. The length of the CDR3 is 11 residues. The germline V and J ends were trimmed by 6 bases and 7 bases, with 10 bases remaining between them. The CDR3 sequence is CASSRYNEQYF. The CDR3 DNA is TGTGCCAGCAGCCGTTATAATGAGCAGTACTTC.

Ten or more counts support this clone. The chain has TRBV10-3 and TRBJ1-3, with 7 bases aligning to TRBD1. J lost 1 base, V lost 6 bases, and 3 bases had no gene match. CDR1 is ENHRY and CDR2 is SYGVKD in the germline V gene. This CDR3 region has 14 residues. The DNA of the CDR3 is TGTGCCATCAGCCAGGACAGGTCTGGAAACACCATATATTTT. Protein sequence: CAISQDRSGNTIYF.

V usage is TRBV6-5 and J usage is TRBJ2-3, with 7 bases lining up with TRBD1. With 4 bases clipped from V and 2 bases from J, the junction kept 9 bases outside the gene matches. This CDR3 contains 16 residues. In germline, CDR1 is MNHEY, CDR2 SVGAGI. CDR3: CASSFTGVLDTDTQYF. CDR3 bases: TGTGCCAGCAGTTTTACAGGGGTCCTCGACACAGATACGCAGTATTTT.

This clone was observed a handful of times. The rearrangement uses TRBV11-1 and TRBJ1-4; D is ambiguous. The CDR3 loop spans 13 amino acids. V dropped 3 bases and J dropped 8 bases, with 10 bases sitting between them. The germline gives CDR1 SGHAT, CDR2 FQDESV (reference sequence). This CDR3 is CASSFTGDEKLFF. As DNA, the CDR3 is TGTGCCAGCAGCTTCACCGGAGACGAAAAACTGTTTTTT.

This clone showed up just a few times. CDR3 sequence (DNA): TGCGCCAGCAGCCAAGGGGTGTCCGGCTATGGCTACACCTTC. It translates to CASSQGVSGYGYTF. V usage is TRBV4-1 and J usage is TRBJ1-2, with unresolved D. Per germline, CDR1 MGHRA and CDR2 YSYEKL. This CDR3 comprises 14 residues. The V gene lost 1 base and the J gene lost 4 bases, with 10 bases spanning the gap.

The chain couples TRBV6-1 to TRBJ2-4; the D is unclear. Trimming shortened V by 5 bases and J by 9 bases, and 8 bases separated the two germline ends. Per the germline V gene, CDR1 is MNHNS and CDR2 is SASEGT. This CDR3 region has 11 residues. CDR3 region: CASSTQGIQYF. In nucleotides, the CDR3 is TGTGCCAGCAGTACCCAAGGCATTCAGTACTTC.

V is TRBV4-3 and J is TRBJ2-5; 7 nucleotides match TRBD2. Germline V gene data show CDR1 as LGHNA and CDR2 as YSLEER. CDR3 size: 17 residues. V shed 1 base and J 6 bases; nucleotides not matched to a gene: 14. CDR3 sequence reads: CASSQALGGRAVQTQYF. The DNA for the CDR3 is TGCGCCAGCAGCCAAGCCCTCGGAGGGAGGGCCGTACAGACCCAGTACTTC.

This clone was found a few times. The chain is built from TRBV14 and TRBJ2-3; D perhaps matches TRBD1 (5 bases). With 1 base removed from V and 0 bases from J, the gap between germline ends came to 14 bases. The CDR3 extends over 17 amino acids. Germline CDR1 and CDR2: SGHDN and FVKESK. CDR3 DNA: TGTGCCAGCAGCCAAGGTCTAGGACATTATAGCACAGATACGCAGTATTTT. Its translation is CASSQGLGHYSTDTQYF.

The chain recombines TRBV29-1 with TRBJ1-1; D is possibly TRBD1 (6 bases). Trimming removed 6 bases at V and 1 base at J, with 12 bases between. Per the germline V gene, CDR1 is SQVTM and CDR2 is ANQGSEA. This CDR3 contains 13 residues. The CDR3 loop reads CSVQGQQNTEAFF. The CDR3 nucleotides read TGCAGCGTCCAAGGACAGCAGAACACTGAAGCTTTCTTT.